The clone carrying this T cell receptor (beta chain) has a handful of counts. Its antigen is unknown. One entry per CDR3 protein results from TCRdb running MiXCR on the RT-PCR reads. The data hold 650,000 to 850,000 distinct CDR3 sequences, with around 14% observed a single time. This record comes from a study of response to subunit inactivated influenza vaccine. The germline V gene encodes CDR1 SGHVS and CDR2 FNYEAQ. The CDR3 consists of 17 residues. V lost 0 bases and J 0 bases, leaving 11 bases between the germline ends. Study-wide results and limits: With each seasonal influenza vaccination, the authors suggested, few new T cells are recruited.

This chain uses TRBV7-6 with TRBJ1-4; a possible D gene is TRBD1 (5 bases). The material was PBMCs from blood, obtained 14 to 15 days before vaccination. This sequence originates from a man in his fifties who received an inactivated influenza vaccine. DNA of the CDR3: TGTGCCAGCAGCTTAGCGTACAGGAGCGCAACTAATGAAAAACTGTTTTTT. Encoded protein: CASSLAYRSATNEKLFF.